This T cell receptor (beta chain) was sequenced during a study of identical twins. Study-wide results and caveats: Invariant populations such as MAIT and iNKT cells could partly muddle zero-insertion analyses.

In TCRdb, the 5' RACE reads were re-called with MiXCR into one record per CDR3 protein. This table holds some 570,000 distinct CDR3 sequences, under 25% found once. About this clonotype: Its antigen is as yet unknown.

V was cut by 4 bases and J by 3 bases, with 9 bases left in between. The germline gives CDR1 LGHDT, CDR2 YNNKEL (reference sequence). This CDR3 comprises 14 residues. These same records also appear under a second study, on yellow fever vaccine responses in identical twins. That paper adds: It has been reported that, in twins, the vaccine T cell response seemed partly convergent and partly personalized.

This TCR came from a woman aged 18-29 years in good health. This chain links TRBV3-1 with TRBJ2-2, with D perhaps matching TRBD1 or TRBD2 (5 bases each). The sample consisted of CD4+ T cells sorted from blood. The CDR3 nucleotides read TGTGCCAGCAGCCCCGGGGCGGACACCGGGGAGCTGTTTTTT. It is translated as CASSPGADTGELFF.